One sample yielded the 9 T cell receptor beta chains listed below, sequenced in a study of CD8 T cells in Susac syndrome. RNA, at 0.5 to 1 ug, was reverse transcribed with random hexamers. TCRdb re-called the immunoSEQ multiplex PCR reads through MiXCR, storing one row per CDR3 protein. In the table there are approximately 110,000 distinct CDR3 sequences, approximately 93% of which are singletons. Sequencing was done on a sample of CD8+ T cells from PBMCs. These receptors were collected from a human donor with multiple sclerosis.

J is TRBJ1-1 and V is TRBV19, with D unclear. The germline gives CDR1 LNHDA, CDR2 SQIVND (reference sequence). The length of the CDR3 is 14 residues. V was clipped by 2 bases and J by 0 bases, with 7 bases between them. The CDR3 DNA reads as TGTGCCAGTAGTATATCGGTTGTGAACACTGAAGCTTTCTTT. The encoded protein is CASSISVVNTEAFF.

The chain employs TRBV7-9 and TRBJ2-2, with TRBD2 matching over 11 bases. The CDR3 is 16 amino acids. Germline values: CDR1 SEHNR, CDR2 FQNEAQ (reference sequence). The ends lost 6 bases at V and 1 base at J; junction bases unmatched: 4. The CDR3 protein is CASSQLAGENTGELFF. CDR3 in DNA: TGTGCCAGCAGTCAACTAGCGGGGGAGAACACCGGGGAGCTGTTTTTT.

CDR3 nucleotides: TGTGCCAGCAGCACCCTCTCCGGGGGGTACGATAGCACAGATACGCAGTATTTT. Residues: CASSTLSGGYDSTDTQYF. The genes are TRBV28 and TRBJ2-3, with 7 nucleotides matching TRBD2. The junction had 15 bases not matched to a gene; V was cut back by 6 bases and J by 0 bases. Germline V gene sequence: CDR1 MDHEN, CDR2 SYDVKM. The CDR3 extends over 18 amino acids.

The chain is built from TRBV29-1 and TRBJ2-2; no clear D gene. Trimming took 4 bases from V and 0 from J, leaving 12 bases between them. Looked up from germline, CDR1 is SQVTM and CDR2 is ANQGSEA. The CDR3 is made up of 15 amino acids. The CDR3: CSVVEAEPNTGELFF. CDR3 bases: TGCAGCGTTGTCGAGGCAGAACCGAACACCGGGGAGCTGTTTTTT.

The genes are TRBV9 and TRBJ2-2; D call uncertain. The germline V and J ends were trimmed by 0 bases and 2 bases, with 11 bases remaining between them. This CDR3 spans 16 amino acids. Germline V gives CDR1 SGDLS, CDR2 YYNGEE. As DNA, the CDR3 is TGTGCCAGCAGCGTAGAGTGGGCACCTAACACCGGGGAGCTGTTTTTT. This gives the protein CASSVEWAPNTGELFF.

The chain has TRBV27 and TRBJ2-7; tentative D call: TRBD2 (6 bases). Germline CDR1 is MNHEY and CDR2 is SMNVEV (reference sequence). The CDR3 sequence is 14 residues long. With 6 bases removed from V and 7 bases from J, the gap between germline ends came to 19 bases. CDR3 bases: TGTGCCAGCAGACGACTTGTATCGGGAGAAGAGCAGTACGTC. Residues: CASRRLVSGEEQYV.

This chain uses TRBV10-3 with TRBJ2-3, with 13 bases aligning to TRBD2. V shed 2 bases and J 2 bases; nucleotides not matched to a gene: 10. The CDR3 loop spans 19 amino acids. Germline V gene lookup returns CDR1 ENHRY and CDR2 SYGVKD. CDR3: CAISEPTSGGAWITDTQYF. CDR3 DNA sequence: TGTGCCATCAGTGAGCCAACTAGCGGGGGGGCGTGGATCACAGATACGCAGTATTTT.

This clonotype appeared a single time. The J gene is TRBJ2-1, the V gene TRBV6-4; 8 nucleotides agree with TRBD2. The CDR3 runs 15 residues. The germline V gene encodes CDR1 MRHNA and CDR2 SNTAGT. The V gene end was trimmed by 2 bases and the J gene end by 10 bases; junction bases not matched to a gene: 10. The CDR3, as DNA: TGTGCCAGCAGTGACGCGGGACTAGGGATCGGGGAGCAGTTCTTC. Translation: CASSDAGLGIGEQFF.

CDR3 residues: CASSSLTGGVAEAFF. As DNA, the CDR3 is TGTGCCAGCAGCTCTTTAACGGGAGGTGTAGCTGAAGCTTTCTTT. The V gene is TRBV6-5, the J gene TRBJ1-1; D remains unclear. Germline V CDR1 and CDR2: MNHEY, SVGAGI. The ends were cut back, 6 bases at V and 6 bases at J, with 20 bases in the middle. The CDR3 sequence is 15 residues long.